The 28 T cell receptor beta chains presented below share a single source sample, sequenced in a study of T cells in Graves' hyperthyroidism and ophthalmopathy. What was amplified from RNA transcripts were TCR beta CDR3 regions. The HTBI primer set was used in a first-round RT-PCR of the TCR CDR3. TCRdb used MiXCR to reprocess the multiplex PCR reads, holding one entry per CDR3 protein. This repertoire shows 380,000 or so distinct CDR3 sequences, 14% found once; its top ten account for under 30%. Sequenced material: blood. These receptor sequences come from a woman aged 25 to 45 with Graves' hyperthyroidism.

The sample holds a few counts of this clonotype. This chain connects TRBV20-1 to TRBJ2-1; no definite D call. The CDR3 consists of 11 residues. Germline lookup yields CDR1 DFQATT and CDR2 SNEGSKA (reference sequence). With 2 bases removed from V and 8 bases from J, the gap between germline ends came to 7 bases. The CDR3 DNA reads TGCAGTGCTAGATCGGCTTATGAGCAGTTCTTC. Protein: CSARSAYEQFF.

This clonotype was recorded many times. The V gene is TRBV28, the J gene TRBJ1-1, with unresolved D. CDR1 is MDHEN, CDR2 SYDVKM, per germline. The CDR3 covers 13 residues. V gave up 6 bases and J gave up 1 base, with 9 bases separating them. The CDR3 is CASSPHENTEAFF. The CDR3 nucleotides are TGTGCCAGCAGCCCTCACGAGAACACTGAAGCTTTCTTT.

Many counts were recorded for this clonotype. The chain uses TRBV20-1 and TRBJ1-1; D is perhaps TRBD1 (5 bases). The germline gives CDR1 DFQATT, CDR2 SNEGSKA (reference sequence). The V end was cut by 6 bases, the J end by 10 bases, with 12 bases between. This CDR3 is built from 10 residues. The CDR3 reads CSAERGVAFF. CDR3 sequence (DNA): TGCAGTGCAGAGAGGGGTGTAGCTTTCTTT.

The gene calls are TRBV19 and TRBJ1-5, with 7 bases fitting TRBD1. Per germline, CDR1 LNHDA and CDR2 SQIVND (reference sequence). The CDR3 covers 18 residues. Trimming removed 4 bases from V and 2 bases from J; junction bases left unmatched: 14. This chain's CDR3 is CASSTGTGQKAGNQPQHF. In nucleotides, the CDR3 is TGTGCCAGTAGTACGGGAACGGGACAGAAGGCTGGCAATCAGCCCCAGCATTTT.

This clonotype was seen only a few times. In DNA form, the CDR3 reads TGTGCCAGCAGTTTTAGCGCCCGGAGCTCCTACAATGAGCAGTTCTTC. Translated: CASSFSARSSYNEQFF. This chain connects TRBV27 to TRBJ2-1; TRBD2 might be the D (5 bases). This CDR3 region has 16 residues. V gave up 3 bases and J gave up 0 bases, with 12 bases separating them. The V gene's germline CDR1 is MNHEY and CDR2 SMNVEV (reference sequence).

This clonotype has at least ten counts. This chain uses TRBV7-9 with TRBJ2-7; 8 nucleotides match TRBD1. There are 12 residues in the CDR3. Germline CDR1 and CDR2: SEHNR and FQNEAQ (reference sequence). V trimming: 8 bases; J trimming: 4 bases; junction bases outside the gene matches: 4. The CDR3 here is CASGDRRYEQYF. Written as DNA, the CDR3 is TGTGCCAGCGGGGACAGGAGATACGAGCAGTACTTC.

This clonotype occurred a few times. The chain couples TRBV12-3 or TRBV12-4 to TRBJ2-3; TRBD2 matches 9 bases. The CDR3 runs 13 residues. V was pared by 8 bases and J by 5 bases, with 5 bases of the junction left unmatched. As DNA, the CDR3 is TGTGCCAGCGAGGGACTAGCTGGAGATACGCAGTATTTT. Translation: CASEGLAGDTQYF.

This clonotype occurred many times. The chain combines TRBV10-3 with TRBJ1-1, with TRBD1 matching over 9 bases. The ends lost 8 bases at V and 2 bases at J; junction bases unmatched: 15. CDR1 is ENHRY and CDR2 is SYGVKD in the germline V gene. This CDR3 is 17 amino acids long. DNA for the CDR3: TGTGCCATCGCCTCAAGGACAGGGGAAAATGGTAACACTGAAGCTTTCTTT. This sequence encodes CAIASRTGENGNTEAFF.

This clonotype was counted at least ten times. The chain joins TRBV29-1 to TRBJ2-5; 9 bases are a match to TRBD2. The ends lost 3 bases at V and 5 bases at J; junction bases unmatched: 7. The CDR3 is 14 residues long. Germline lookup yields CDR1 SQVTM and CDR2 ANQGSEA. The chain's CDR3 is CSVEGASGEETQYF. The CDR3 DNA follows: TGCAGCGTTGAGGGGGCTAGCGGGGAGGAGACCCAGTACTTC.

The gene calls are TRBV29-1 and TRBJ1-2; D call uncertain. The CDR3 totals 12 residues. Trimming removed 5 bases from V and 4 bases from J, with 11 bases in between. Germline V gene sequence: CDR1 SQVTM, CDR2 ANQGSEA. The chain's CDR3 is CSVRAALYGYTF. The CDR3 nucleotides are TGCAGCGTTCGGGCAGCTCTCTATGGCTACACCTTC.

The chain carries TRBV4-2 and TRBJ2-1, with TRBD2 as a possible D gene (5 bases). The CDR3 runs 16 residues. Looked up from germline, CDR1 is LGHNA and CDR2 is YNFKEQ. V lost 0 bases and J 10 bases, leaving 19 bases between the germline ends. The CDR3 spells CASSQDQKRREGEQFF. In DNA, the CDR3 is TGTGCCAGCAGCCAAGATCAGAAACGCCGGGAAGGGGAGCAGTTCTTC.

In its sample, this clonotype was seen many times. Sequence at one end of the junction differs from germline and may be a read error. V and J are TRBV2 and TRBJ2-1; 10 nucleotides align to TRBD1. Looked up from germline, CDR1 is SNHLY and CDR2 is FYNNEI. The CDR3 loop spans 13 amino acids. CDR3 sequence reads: CASAGQGNNEQFF. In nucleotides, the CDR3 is TGTGCCAGCGCGGGACAGGGGAACAATGAACAGTTCTTC.

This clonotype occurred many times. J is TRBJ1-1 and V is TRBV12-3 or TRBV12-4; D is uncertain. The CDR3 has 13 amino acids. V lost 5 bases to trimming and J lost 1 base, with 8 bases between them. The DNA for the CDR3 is TGTGCCAGCAGTACCGACACGAACACTGAAGCTTTCTTT. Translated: CASSTDTNTEAFF.

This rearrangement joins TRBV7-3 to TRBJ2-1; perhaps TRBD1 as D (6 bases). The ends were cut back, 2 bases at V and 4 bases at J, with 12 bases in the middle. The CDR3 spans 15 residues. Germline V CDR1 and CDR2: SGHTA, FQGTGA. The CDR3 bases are TGTGCCAGCAGCTTAGACGGACAGAGTTACAATGAGCAGTTCTTC. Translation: CASSLDGQSYNEQFF.

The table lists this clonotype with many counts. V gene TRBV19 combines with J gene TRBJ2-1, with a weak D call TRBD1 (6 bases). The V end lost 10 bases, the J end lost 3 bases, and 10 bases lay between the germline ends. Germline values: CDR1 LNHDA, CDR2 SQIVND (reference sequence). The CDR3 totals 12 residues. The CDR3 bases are TGTGCCACAAGGACAGACTACAATGAGCAGTTCTTC. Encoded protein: CATRTDYNEQFF.

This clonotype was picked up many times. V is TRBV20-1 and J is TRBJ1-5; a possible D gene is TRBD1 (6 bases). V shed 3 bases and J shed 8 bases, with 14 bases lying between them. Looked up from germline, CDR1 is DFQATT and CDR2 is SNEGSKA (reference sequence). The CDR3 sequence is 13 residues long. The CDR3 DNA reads TGCAGTGCTAGTAGGGGGGTTGATGAGCCCCAGCATTTT. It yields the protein CSASRGVDEPQHF.

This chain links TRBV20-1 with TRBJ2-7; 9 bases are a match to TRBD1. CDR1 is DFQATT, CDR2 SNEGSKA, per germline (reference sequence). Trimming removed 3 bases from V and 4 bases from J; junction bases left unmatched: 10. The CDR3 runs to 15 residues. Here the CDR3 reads CSASVVAGTGYEQYF. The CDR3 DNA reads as TGCAGTGCTAGCGTTGTGGCCGGGACAGGGTACGAGCAGTACTTC.

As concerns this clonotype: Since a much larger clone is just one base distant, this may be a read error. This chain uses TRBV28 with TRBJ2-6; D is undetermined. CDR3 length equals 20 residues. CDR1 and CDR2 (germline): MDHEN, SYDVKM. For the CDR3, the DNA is TGTGCCAGAAGTTTAAGGACCGTCCCGGCCCTCGGCTCTGGGGCCAACGTCCTGACTTTC. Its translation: CARSLRTVPALGSGANVLTF.

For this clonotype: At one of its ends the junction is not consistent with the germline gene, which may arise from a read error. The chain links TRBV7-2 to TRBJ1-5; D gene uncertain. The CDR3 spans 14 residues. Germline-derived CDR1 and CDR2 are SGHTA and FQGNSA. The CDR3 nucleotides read TGTGCCAGCAGCTCGGAGTATAGCAATCAGCCCCGGCATTTT. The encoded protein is CASSSEYSNQPRHF.

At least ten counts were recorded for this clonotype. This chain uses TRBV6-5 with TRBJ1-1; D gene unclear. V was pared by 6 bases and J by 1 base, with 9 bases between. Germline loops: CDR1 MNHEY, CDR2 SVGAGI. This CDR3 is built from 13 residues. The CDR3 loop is CASRMTRNTEAFF. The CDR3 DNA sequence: TGTGCCAGCAGGATGACAAGGAACACTGAAGCTTTCTTT.

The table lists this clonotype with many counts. CDR3 in amino acids: CASSSRFRNQPQHF. CDR3 in DNA: TGTGCCAGCAGTTCCAGGTTTCGCAATCAGCCCCAGCATTTT. The chain combines TRBV28 with TRBJ1-5, with no clear D. The CDR3 totals 14 residues. V was shortened by 4 bases and J by 2 bases, with 9 bases between the two germline ends. Germline CDR1 MDHEN, CDR2 SYDVKM.

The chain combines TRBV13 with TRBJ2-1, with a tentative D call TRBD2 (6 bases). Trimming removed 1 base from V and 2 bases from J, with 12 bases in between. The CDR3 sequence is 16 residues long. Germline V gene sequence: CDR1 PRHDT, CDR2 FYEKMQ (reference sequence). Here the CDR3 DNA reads TGTGCCAGCAGCTTAGCGTTGGGACTTACCTACAATGAGCAGTTCTTC. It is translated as CASSLALGLTYNEQFF.

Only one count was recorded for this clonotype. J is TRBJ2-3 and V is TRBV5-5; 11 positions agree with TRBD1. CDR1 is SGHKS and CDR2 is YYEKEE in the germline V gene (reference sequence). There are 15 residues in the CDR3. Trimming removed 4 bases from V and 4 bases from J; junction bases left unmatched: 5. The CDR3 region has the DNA TGTGCCAGCAGCCGGGACAGGGGGTACCCAGATACGCAGTATTTT. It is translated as CASSRDRGYPDTQYF.

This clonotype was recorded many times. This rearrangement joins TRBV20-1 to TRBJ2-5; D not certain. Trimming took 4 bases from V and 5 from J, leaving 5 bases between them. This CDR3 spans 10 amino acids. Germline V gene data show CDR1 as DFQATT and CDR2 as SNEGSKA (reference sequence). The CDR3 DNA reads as TGCAGTGCTAAACGGGAGACCCAGTACTTC. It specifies CSAKRETQYF.

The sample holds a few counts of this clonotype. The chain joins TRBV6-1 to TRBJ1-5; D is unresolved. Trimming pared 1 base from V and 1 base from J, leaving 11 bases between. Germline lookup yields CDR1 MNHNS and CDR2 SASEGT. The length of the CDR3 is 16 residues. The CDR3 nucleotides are TGTGCCAGCAGTGAAGAGGGAAGACCAAGCAATCAGCCCCAGCATTTT. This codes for CASSEEGRPSNQPQHF.

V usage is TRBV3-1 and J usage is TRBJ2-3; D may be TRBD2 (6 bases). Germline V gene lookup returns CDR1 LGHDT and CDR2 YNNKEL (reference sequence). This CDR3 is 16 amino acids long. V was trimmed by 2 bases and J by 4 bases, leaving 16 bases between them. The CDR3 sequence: CASSQNGGPGADTQYF. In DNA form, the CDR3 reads TGTGCCAGCAGCCAAAACGGTGGACCGGGGGCAGATACGCAGTATTTT.

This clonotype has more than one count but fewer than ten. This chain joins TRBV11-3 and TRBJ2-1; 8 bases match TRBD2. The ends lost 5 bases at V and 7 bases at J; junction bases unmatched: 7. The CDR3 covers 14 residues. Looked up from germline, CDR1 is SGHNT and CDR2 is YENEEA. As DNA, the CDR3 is TGTGCCAGCAGCGCCACGGGAGGGCTGAATGAGCAGTTCTTC. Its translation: CASSATGGLNEQFF.

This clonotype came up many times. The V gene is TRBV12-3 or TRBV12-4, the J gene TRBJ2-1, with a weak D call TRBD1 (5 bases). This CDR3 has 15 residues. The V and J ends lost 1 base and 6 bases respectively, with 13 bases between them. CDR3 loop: CASSLVGGAANEQFF. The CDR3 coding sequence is TGTGCCAGCAGTTTAGTCGGTGGGGCGGCCAATGAGCAGTTCTTC.